The 5 T cell receptor beta chains reported below all come from one sample, sequenced in a study of blood T cell repertoires in COVID-19. Profiling relied on immunoSEQ multiplex PCR, and the TCRdb table lists in-frame clones only, not all of them. Of under 300,000 clones listed, around 86% were seen once; the top ten hold 1.5% to 2%. What was sequenced was PBMCs or T cells enriched from blood (not recorded which). These TCRs come from a woman in her fifties or sixties who had recovered from COVID-19.

V is TRBV19 and J is TRBJ1-5; TRBD1 agrees at 8 bases. CDR1 and CDR2 from the germline V gene are LNHDA and SQIVND (reference sequence). With 3 bases clipped from V and 2 bases from J, the junction kept 6 bases outside the gene matches. CDR3 length equals 16 residues. The CDR3 protein is CASSIQGALGNQPQHF. The CDR3 nucleotides are TGTGCCAGTAGTATTCAGGGGGCGCTTGGCAATCAGCCCCAGCATTTT.

J is TRBJ2-1 and V is TRBV19, with TRBD2 matching over 15 bases. Germline CDR1 reads LNHDA; CDR2 reads SQIVND (reference sequence). CDR3 length: 14 amino acids. The trim removed 10 bases at V and 9 bases at J, leaving 7 bases unmatched. CDR3 protein: CATRPGLAGGEQFF. CDR3 coding DNA: TGTGCCACTCGCCCGGGACTAGCGGGAGGTGAGCAGTTCTTC.

V usage is TRBV19 and J usage is TRBJ2-1; 15 nucleotides agree with TRBD2. Unmatched junction bases numbered 6, after V lost 0 bases and J lost 6 bases. CDR3 length: 18 amino acids. CDR1 and CDR2 from the germline V gene are LNHDA and SQIVND (reference sequence). CDR3: CASSIDTGLAGGRNEQFF. In nucleotides, the CDR3 is TGTGCCAGTAGTATAGACACTGGACTAGCGGGAGGGCGCAATGAGCAGTTCTTC.

Of note for this clone: The same CDR3 is also encoded by other DNA sequences in this sample. J is TRBJ2-1 and V is TRBV2; TRBD2 aligns across 10 bases. Trimming at V came to 5 bases and at J to 3 bases, leaving 4 bases not matched to a gene. Germline V gene data show CDR1 as SNHLY and CDR2 as FYNNEI. CDR3 size: 15 residues. As DNA, the CDR3 is TGTGCCAGCAGTCCCACTAGCGGGATCTACAATGAGCAGTTCTTC. Amino acid sequence: CASSPTSGIYNEQFF.

This clone was seen only once. The V call is TRBV2, the J call TRBJ1-5; TRBD1 matches 8 bases. There are 13 residues in the CDR3. J lost 5 bases, V lost 6 bases, and 3 bases had no gene match. Germline CDR1 and CDR2: SNHLY and FYNNEI. DNA of the CDR3: TGTGCCAGCAGGACAGGGGACTATCAGCCCCAGCATTTT. Its translation: CASRTGDYQPQHF.